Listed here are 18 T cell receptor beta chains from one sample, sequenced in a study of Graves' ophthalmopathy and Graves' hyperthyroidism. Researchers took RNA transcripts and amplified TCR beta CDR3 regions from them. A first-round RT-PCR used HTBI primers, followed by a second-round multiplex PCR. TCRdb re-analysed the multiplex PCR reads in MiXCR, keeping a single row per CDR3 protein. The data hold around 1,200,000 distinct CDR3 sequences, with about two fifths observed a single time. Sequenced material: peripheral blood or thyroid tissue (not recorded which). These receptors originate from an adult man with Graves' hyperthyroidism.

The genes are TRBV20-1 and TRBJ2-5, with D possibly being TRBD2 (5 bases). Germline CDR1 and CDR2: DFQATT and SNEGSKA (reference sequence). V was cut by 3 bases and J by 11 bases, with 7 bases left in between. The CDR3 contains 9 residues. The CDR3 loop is CSASQRQYF. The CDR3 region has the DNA TGCAGTGCTAGTCAGCGGCAGTACTTC.

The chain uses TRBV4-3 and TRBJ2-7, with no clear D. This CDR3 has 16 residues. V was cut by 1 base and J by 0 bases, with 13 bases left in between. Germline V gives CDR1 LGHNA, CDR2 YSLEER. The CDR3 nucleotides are TGCGCCAGCAGCCAAGTGATCGCGGAAGCCTCCTACGAGCAGTACTTC. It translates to CASSQVIAEASYEQYF.

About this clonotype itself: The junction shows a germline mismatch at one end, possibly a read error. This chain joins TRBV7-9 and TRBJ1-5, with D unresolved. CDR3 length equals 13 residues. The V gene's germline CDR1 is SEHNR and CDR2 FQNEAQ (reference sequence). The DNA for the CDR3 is TGTGCCAGCAGCTTGGTCTGGGCACAGCCCCAGCGTTTT. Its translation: CASSLVWAQPQRF.

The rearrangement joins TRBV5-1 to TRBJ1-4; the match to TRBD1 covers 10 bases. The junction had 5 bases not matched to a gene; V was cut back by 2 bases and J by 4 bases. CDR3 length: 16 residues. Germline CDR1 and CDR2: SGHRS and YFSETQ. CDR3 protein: CASSFGTGAHNEKLFF. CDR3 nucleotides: TGCGCCAGCAGCTTTGGGACAGGGGCCCATAATGAAAAACTGTTTTTT.

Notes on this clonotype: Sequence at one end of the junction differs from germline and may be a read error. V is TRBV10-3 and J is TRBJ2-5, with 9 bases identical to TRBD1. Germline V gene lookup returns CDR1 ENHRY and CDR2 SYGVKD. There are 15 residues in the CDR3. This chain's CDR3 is CASSFGQGWGETQYF. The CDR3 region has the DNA TGTGCCAGCAGTTTCGGACAGGGGTGGGGAGAGACCCAGTACTTC.

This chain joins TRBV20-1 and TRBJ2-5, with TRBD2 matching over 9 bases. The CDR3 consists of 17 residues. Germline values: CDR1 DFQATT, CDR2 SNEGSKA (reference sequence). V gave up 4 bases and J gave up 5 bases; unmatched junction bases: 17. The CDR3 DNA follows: TGCAGTGCTACCTCTCCAAGAGGGTGCGGGGGGGGTGAGACCCAGTACTTC. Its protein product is CSATSPRGCGGGETQYF.

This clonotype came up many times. CDR3 sequence reads: CSGGGDDDYEQYF. CDR3 sequence (DNA): TGCAGTGGTGGGGGCGACGATGACTACGAGCAGTACTTC. The V gene is TRBV20-1, the J gene TRBJ2-7; D is perhaps TRBD1 (6 bases). Trimming took 7 bases from V and 3 from J, leaving 16 bases between them. The CDR3 covers 13 residues. Germline V lookup: CDR1 DFQATT, CDR2 SNEGSKA (reference sequence).

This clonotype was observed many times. The CDR3 loop reads CASSPGNAGNTIYF. In DNA, the CDR3 is TGTGCCAGCAGCCCCGGGAACGCCGGAAACACCATATATTTT. V is TRBV7-3 and J is TRBJ1-3, with D unresolved. The CDR3 has 14 amino acids. The germline V gene encodes CDR1 SGHTA and CDR2 FQGTGA. V dropped 5 bases and J dropped 4 bases, with 12 bases sitting between them.

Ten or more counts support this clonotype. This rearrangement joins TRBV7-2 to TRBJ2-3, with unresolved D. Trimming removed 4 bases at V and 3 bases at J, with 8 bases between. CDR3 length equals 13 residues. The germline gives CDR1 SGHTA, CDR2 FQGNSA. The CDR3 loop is CASSSAYTDTQYF. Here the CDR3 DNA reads TGTGCCAGCAGCTCCGCCTATACAGATACGCAGTATTTT.

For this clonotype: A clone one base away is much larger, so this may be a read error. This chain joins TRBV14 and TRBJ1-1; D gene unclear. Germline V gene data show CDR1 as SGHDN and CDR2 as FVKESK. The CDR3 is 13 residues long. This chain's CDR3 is CASSITMNTKAFF. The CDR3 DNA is TGTGCCAGCAGCATAACAATGAACACTAAAGCTTTCTTT.

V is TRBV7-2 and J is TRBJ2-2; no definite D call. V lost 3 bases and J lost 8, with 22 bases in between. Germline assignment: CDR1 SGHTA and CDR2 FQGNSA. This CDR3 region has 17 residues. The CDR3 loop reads CASSLIGPGFHGGELFF. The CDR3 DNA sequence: TGTGCCAGCAGCTTGATCGGGCCGGGTTTTCATGGAGGGGAGCTGTTTTTT.

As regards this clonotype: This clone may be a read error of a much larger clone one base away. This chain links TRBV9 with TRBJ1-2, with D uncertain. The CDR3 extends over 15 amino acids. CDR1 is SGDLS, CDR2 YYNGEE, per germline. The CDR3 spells CASSAARLGSYGYIF. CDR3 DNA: TGTGCCAGCAGCGCCGCAAGACTGGGTAGCTATGGCTACATCTTC.

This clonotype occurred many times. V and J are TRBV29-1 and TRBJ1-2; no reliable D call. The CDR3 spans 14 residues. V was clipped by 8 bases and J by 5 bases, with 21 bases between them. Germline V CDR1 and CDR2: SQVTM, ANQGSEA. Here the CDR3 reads CSPERAGGLYGYTF. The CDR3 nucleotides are TGCAGCCCTGAACGGGCAGGAGGGTTATATGGCTACACCTTC.

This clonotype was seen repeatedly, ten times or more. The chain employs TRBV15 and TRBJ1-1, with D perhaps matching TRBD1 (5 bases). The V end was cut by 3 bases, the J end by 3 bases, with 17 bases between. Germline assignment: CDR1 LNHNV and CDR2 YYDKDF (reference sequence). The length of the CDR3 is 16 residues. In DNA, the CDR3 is TGTGCCACCAGCAGGGGGATGGGCCTAGGGGACACTGAAGCTTTCTTT. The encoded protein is CATSRGMGLGDTEAFF.

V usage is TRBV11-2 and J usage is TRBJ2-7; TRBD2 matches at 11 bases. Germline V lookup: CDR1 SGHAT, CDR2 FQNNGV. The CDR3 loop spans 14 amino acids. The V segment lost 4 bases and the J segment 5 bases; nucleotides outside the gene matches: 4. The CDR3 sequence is CASSSDSGRDEQYF. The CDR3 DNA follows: TGTGCCAGCAGCTCCGATAGCGGGAGGGACGAGCAGTACTTC. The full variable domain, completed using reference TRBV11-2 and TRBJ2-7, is EAGVAQSPRYKIIEKRQSVAFWCNPISGHATLYWYQQILGQGPKLLIQFQNNGVVDDSQLPKDRFSAERLKGVDSTLKIQPAKLEDSAVYLCASSSDSGRDEQYFGPGTRLTVT.

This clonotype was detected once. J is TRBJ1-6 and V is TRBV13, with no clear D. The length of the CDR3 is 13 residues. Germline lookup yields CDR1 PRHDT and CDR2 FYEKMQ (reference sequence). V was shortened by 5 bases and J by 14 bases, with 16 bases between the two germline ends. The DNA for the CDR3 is TGTGCCAGCAGCGTAGATCTAAGGGTGGCCCTCCACTTT. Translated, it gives CASSVDLRVALHF.

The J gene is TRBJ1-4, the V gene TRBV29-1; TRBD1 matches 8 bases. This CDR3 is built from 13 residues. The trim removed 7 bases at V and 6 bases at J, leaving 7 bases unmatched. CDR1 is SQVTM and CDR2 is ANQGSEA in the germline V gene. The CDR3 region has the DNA TGCAGCGGCGGGGACAGGTTGGATGAAAAACTGTTTTTT. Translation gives CSGGDRLDEKLFF.

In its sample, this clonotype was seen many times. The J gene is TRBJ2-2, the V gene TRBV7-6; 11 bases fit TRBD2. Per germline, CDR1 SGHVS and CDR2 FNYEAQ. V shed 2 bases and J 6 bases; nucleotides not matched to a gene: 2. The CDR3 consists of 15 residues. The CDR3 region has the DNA TGTGCCAGCAGCTTATTAGCGGGAGGGCCCGGGGAGCTGTTTTTT. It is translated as CASSLLAGGPGELFF.